These 2 T cell receptor beta chains came from one sample sequenced in a study of cytomegalovirus exposure and HLA in healthy donors. Both 60 Vbeta primers and 13 Jbeta primers went into the PCR. Sequencing used immunoSEQ multiplex PCR; TCRdb keeps in-frame clones, though not all of them. The profile covers under 200,000 clones, with about 88% appearing a single time and around 0.3% taken by the ten largest. The sequencing sample was made of PBMCs. The receptors originated from a woman aged 25 to 45 in good health and CMV-seronegative.

The J gene is TRBJ1-5, the V gene TRBV28; D is undetermined. V was clipped by 2 bases and J by 2 bases, with 10 bases between them. Germline loops: CDR1 MDHEN, CDR2 SYDVKM. CDR3 length: 15 residues. CDR3 sequence reads: CASSLGQPGNQPQHF. The CDR3 DNA reads TGTGCCAGCAGTTTAGGGCAGCCGGGCAATCAGCCCCAGCATTTT. Together with reference TRBV28 and TRBJ1-5, the CDR3 gives the full variable domain: DVKVTQSSRYLVKRTGEKVFLECVQDMDHENMFWYRQDPGLGLRLIYFSYDVKMKEKGDIPEGYSVSREKKERFSLILESASTNQTSMYLCASSLGQPGNQPQHFGDGTRLSIL.

The chain has TRBV27 and TRBJ2-1; D not certain. The germline gives CDR1 MNHEY, CDR2 SMNVEV (reference sequence). This CDR3 spans 13 amino acids. Trimming cost V 0 bases and J 5 bases, with 5 bases left between them. The CDR3 DNA sequence: TGTGCCAGCAGTTTATCTCGGGACAATGAGCAGTTCTTC. Translated, it gives CASSLSRDNEQFF.